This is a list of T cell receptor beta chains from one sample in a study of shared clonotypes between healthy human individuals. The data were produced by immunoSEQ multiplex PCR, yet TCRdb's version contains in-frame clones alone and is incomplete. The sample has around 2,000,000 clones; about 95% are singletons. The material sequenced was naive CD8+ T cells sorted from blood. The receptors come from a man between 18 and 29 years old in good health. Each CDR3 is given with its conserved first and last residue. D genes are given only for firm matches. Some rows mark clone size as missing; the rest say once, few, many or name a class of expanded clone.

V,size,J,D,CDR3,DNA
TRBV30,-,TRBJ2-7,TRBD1,CAWSGGTVPSYEQYF,TGTGCCTGGAGTGGGGGGACAGTCCCTTCCTACGAGCAGTACTTC
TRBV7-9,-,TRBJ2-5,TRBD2,CASSLLGRTSGKYQETQYF,TGTGCCAGCAGCTTACTAGGTAGGACTAGCGGGAAGTACCAAGAGACCCAGTACTTC
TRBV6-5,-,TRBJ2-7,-,CASSYSGGFSYEQYF,TGTGCCAGCAGTTACTCAGGAGGGTTCTCCTACGAGCAGTACTTC
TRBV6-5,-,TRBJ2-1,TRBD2,CASSDGLAVYNEQFF,TGTGCCAGCAGCGACGGACTAGCGGTTTACAATGAGCAGTTCTTC
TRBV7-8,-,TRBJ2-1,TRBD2,CASSLLPGTSGAGNEQFF,TGTGCCAGCAGCTTACTCCCCGGGACTAGCGGGGCAGGGAATGAGCAGTTCTTC
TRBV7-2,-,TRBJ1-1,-,CASSPRGPRAEAFF,TGTGCCAGCAGCCCCAGGGGACCCCGGGCTGAAGCTTTCTTT
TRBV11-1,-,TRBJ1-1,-,CASSSQASGTEAFF,TGTGCCAGCAGCTCACAGGCCTCCGGGACTGAAGCTTTCTTT
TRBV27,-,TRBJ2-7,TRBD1,CASSSGGPYEQYF,TGTGCCAGCAGTTCAGGGGGCCCCTACGAGCAGTACTTC
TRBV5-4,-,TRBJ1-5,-,CASSLGPGVGPQHF,TGTGCCAGCAGCTTGGGGCCGGGTGTCGGGCCCCAGCATTTT
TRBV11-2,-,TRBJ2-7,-,CASSLRGTLGWEQYF,TGTGCCAGCAGCTTACGAGGGACCCTGGGGTGGGAGCAGTACTTC
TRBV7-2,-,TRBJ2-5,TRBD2,CASSRTSGSLETQYF,TGTGCCAGCAGCCGGACTAGCGGGAGTCTGGAGACCCAGTACTTC
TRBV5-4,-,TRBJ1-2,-,CASSSAGAMYGYTF,TGTGCCAGCAGCTCGGCAGGCGCGATGTATGGCTACACCTTC
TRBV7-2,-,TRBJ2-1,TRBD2,CASSSVAGAYNEQFF,TGTGCCAGCAGCTCCGTAGCGGGGGCTTACAATGAGCAGTTCTTC
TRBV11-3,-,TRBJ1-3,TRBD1,CASSLGGTGRYTIYF,TGTGCCAGCAGCTTAGGTGGGACAGGGAGGTACACCATATATTTT
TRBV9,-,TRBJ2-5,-,CASSVGGRSYQETQYF,TGTGCCAGCAGCGTAGGGGGTAGATCGTACCAAGAGACCCAGTACTTC
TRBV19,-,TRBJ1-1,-,CASSIKGVPPRGTEAFF,TGTGCCAGTAGTATAAAAGGGGTCCCCCCTAGGGGCACTGAAGCTTTCTTT
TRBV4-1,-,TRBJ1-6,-,CASSQDPGSNSPLHF,TGCGCCAGCAGCCAAGATCCAGGGTCGAATTCACCCCTCCACTTT
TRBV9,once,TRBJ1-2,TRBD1,CASSDQGAYGYTF,TGTGCCAGCAGCGATCAGGGGGCTTATGGCTACACCTTC
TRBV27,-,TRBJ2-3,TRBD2,CASSLGLATSTDTQYF,TGTGCCAGCAGCTTGGGACTAGCGACTAGCACAGATACGCAGTATTTT
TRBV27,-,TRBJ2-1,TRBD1,CASSLSPDREQFF,TGTGCCAGCAGTTTATCCCCGGACAGGGAGCAGTTCTTC
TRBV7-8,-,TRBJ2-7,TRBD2,CASSQLAGAPYEQYF,TGTGCCAGCAGCCAACTAGCGGGAGCCCCCTACGAGCAGTACTTC
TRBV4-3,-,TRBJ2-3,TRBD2,CASSQEGGSTDTQYF,TGCGCCAGCAGCCAAGAGGGAGGGAGCACAGATACGCAGTATTTT
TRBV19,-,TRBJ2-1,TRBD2,CASSIGTSRYNEQFF,TGTGCCAGTAGTATCGGGACTAGCCGGTACAATGAGCAGTTCTTC
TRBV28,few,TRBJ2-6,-,CASSFRQISGANVLTF,TGTGCCAGCAGTTTTAGGCAGATCTCTGGGGCCAACGTCCTGACTTTC
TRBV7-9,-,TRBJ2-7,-,CASSSEVAVSYEQYF,TGTGCCAGCAGCTCGGAGGTAGCGGTGAGCTACGAGCAGTACTTC
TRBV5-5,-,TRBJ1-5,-,CASSIGTREGSNQPQHF,TGTGCCAGCAGCATTGGGACTCGGGAGGGGAGCAATCAGCCCCAGCATTTT
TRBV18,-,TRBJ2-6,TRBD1,CASSPGQGGSGANVLTF,TGTGCCAGCTCACCGGGACAGGGAGGATCTGGGGCCAACGTCCTGACTTTC
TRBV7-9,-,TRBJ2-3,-,CAGTNRDGTDTQYF,TGTGCCGGCACCAACCGGGACGGCACAGATACGCAGTATTTT
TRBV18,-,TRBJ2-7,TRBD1,CASSPTGLTYEQYF,TGTGCCAGCTCACCGACAGGGTTAACCTACGAGCAGTACTTC
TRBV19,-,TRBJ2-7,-,CASSIKSDSYEQYF,TGTGCCAGTAGTATAAAGTCCGACTCCTACGAGCAGTACTTC
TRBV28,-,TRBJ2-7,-,CASRGVVGYEQYF,TGTGCCAGCAGGGGTGTAGTGGGCTACGAGCAGTACTTC
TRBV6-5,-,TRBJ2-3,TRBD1,CASSYSGQGLDTQYF,TGTGCCAGCAGTTACTCGGGACAGGGGCTAGATACGCAGTATTTT
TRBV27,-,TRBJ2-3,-,CASSVVGLTDTQYF,TGTGCCAGCAGTGTTGTGGGGCTAACAGATACGCAGTATTTT
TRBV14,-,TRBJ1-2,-,CASSQEWNYGYTF,TGTGCCAGCAGCCAAGAGTGGAACTATGGCTACACCTTC
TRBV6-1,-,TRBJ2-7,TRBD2,CASSEGEGWSYEQYF,TGTGCCAGCAGTGAAGGGGAGGGATGGTCCTACGAGCAGTACTTC
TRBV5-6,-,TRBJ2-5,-,CASSFLTLETQYF,TGTGCCAGCAGCTTCCTTACGCTGGAGACCCAGTACTTC
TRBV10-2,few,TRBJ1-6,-,CASKEGGHNSPLHF,TGCGCCAGCAAGGAGGGAGGCCATAATTCACCCCTCCACTTT
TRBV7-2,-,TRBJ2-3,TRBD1,CASSLGQGARDTQYF,TGTGCCAGCAGCCTAGGGCAGGGGGCGCGTGATACGCAGTATTTT
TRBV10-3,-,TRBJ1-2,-,CAISESTQDLYGYTF,TGTGCCATCAGTGAGTCGACCCAGGACCTCTATGGCTACACCTTC
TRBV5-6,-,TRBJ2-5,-,CASSLRGQETQYF,TGTGCCAGCAGCTTGCGGGGTCAAGAGACCCAGTACTTC
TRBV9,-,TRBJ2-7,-,CASSVGSAEQYF,TGTGCCAGCAGCGTAGGGTCAGCCGAGCAGTACTTC
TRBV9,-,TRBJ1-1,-,CASSVDGDTEAFF,TGTGCCAGCAGCGTGGATGGGGACACTGAAGCTTTCTTT
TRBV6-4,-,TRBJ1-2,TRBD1,CASSDPTGRGYTF,TGTGCCAGCAGTGACCCGACAGGGAGAGGCTACACCTTC
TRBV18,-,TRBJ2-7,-,CASSPPDNPYEQYF,TGTGCCAGCTCACCACCTGATAACCCCTACGAGCAGTACTTC
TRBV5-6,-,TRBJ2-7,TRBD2,CASRAWGGRTYEQYF,TGTGCCAGCAGGGCTTGGGGCGGGAGGACCTACGAGCAGTACTTC
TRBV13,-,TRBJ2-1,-,CASSLEAGTEPTTGDEQFF,TGTGCCAGCAGCTTAGAGGCAGGGACTGAACCGACAACGGGGGATGAGCAGTTCTTC
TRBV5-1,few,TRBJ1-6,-,CASSLQGGNSPLHF,TGCGCCAGCAGCCTCCAAGGGGGTAACTCACCCCTCCACTTT
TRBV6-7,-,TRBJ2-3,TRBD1,CASSYRGVGTDTQYF,TGTGCCAGCAGCTACAGGGGAGTTGGGACAGATACGCAGTATTTT
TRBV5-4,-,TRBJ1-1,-,CASSLRGAQGTEAFF,TGTGCCAGCAGCTTGAGGGGGGCGCAAGGCACTGAAGCTTTCTTT
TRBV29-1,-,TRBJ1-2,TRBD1,CSVQGTGMNGYTF,TGCAGCGTCCAAGGGACAGGGATGAATGGCTACACCTTC
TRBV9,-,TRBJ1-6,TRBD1,CASSAVPGQGLISPLHF,TGTGCCAGCAGCGCCGTCCCGGGACAGGGTTTAATTTCACCCCTCCACTTT
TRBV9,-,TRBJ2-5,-,CASSVVGVEQETQYF,TGTGCCAGCAGCGTAGTTGGGGTTGAGCAAGAGACCCAGTACTTC
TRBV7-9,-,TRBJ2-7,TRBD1,CASSQGQGLHEQYF,TGTGCCAGCAGCCAGGGACAGGGGTTACACGAGCAGTACTTC
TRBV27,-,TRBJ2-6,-,CASSLSGGANVLTF,TGTGCCAGCAGTTTATCGGGTGGGGCCAACGTCCTGACTTTC
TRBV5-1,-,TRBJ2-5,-,CASAGRAGQETQYF,TGCGCCAGCGCCGGCCGGGCGGGGCAAGAGACCCAGTACTTC
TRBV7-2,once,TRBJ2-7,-,CASSLGRLPYEQYF,TGTGCCAGCAGCTTGGGACGTCTCCCTTACGAGCAGTACTTC
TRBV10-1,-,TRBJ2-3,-,CASSESTGGHSDTQYF,TGCGCCAGCAGTGAGTCGACAGGAGGGCATTCAGATACGCAGTATTTT
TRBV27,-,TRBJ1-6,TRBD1,CASSLTGAGSPLHF,TGTGCCAGCAGCCTGACAGGGGCTGGGTCACCCCTCCACTTT
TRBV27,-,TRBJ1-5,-,CASSWLFNQPQHF,TGTGCCAGCAGTTGGCTATTTAATCAGCCCCAGCATTTT